This section outlines one TCR beta chain sequence together with its context. The antigen it recognizes is unknown. One base away there is no much larger clone; base qualities are not given. The time point label here, explained by the study, means: late sampling 161 to 241 days after vaccination in three convalescent patients. Positive SARS-CoV-2 PCR tests in the convalescent patients dated from March to December 2020, before Alpha, Beta and Delta variants emerged in the United States. PBMCs were separated from whole blood using Ficoll-Paque Plus gradient centrifugation and then either used fresh or cryopreserved at -140C. The method behind the library was PCR. Sequencing used an Illumina iSeq 100. As for the authors' bioinformatics: Non-productive sequences were filtered out, and CDR3s that did not start with C, did not end with F or W, or were shorter than 7 amino acids were discarded. CDR3 homology was assessed with Levenshtein distances (stringdist) and unrooted phylogenetic trees (ape) in R version 3.6.1. Starting from the raw public reads, TCRdb applied fastp trimming at Q25, assembled clones with MiXCR and retained in-frame beta chains. A single entry per CDR3 protein holds the most common genes and DNA from its merged rows. TCRdb, rather than the study authors, made the V and J calls. In this sample the table shows around 31,000 distinct CDR3 sequences, approximately 49% of which occur a single time. The top ten constitute 5.8% of the sample.

The sample belongs to a study of vaccination and CD4 T cells after COVID-19 (dated by TCRdb to between 2020 and 2023). For context, the study as a whole: Every convalescent patient had a positive nasal swab PCR test for SARS-CoV-2, with mild disease in about nine patients and severe disease in one. The convalescent cohort comprised six males and four females, including two Hispanic individuals, seven Caucasians, two Asians and one multiracial person. Post-vaccine blood samples were taken a median of 72 days after the second vaccine dose, with a range of roughly 13 to 250 days. Participants received two doses of either the Pfizer-BioNTech BNT162b2 vaccine (n=8) or the Moderna mRNA-1273 vaccine (n=2). Three convalescent patients gave samples both early after vaccination (day 14) and late after vaccination (days 161 to 241). Post-COVID blood samples were collected from convalescent patients a median of approximately 100 days after diagnosis, with a range of roughly 30 to 170 days. The spike-specific CD4+ TCR repertoire was compared before and after mRNA vaccination in fewer than eleven COVID-19 convalescent patients and several infection-naive healthy vaccine recipients. What the authors observed across the whole study: Of the vaccine-specific clones in convalescent patients, 304 of 307, or nearly all, reacted only to SARS-CoV-2 spike and did not cross-react with common cold coronaviruses. The median number of SARS-CoV-2-reactive clonotypes rose from about 19 after infection to 35 to 45 after vaccination, but the change was not significant. The number of convalescent patients in the study was relatively small, and the study did not examine early timepoints following natural infection. Among the post-vaccine SARS-CoV-2-reactive clones in convalescent patients, a median approximately 86% showed up only after vaccination, which suggests vaccine-specific priming.

V was cut back by 6 bases and J by 2 bases, leaving a gap of 14 bases between them. From its cysteine to its phenylalanine, the CDR3 spans 15 amino acids. The DNA shown is the 45-base CDR3, in frame from base 1. The germline V gene provides CDR1 MNHNS and CDR2 SASEGT. The material was CD4+ T cells from blood, obtained about 7 months after SARS-CoV-2 vaccination. The source of this sequence is a human donor who had recovered from COVID-19. The chain links TRBV6-1 with TRBJ2-1; the D gene is perhaps TRBD1, on 5 matching bases. The CDR3 here reads CASRLNWGAYNEQFF. At the DNA level, the sequence is TGTGCCAGCAGACTGAACTGGGGCGCCTACAATGAGCAGTTCTTC.